These 28 T cell receptor beta chains share one sample of origin, sequenced in a study of shared clonotypes between healthy human individuals. Generated by immunoSEQ multiplex PCR, the TCRdb table keeps only in-frame clones and is missing some. The sample has millions of clones, 85% to 95% seen once; the top ten hold under 0.15%. The sample was naive CD4+ T cells sorted from blood. Subset in this sample: CD45RA+ positively selected. The source of these receptors is a man in his late teens or twenties in good health.

V gene TRBV6-6 combines with J gene TRBJ1-2, with D tentatively TRBD1 (5 bases). The CDR3 consists of 13 residues. The V end lost 9 bases, the J end lost 0 bases, and 11 bases lay between the germline ends. Germline CDR1 is MNHNY and CDR2 is SVGAGI (reference sequence). This chain's CDR3 is CASGTATNYGYTF. As DNA, the CDR3 is TGTGCCAGTGGGACCGCGACTAACTATGGCTACACCTTC.

The chain recombines TRBV2 with TRBJ2-2, with 11 bases that match TRBD2. V lost 4 bases and J lost 5; bases outside the gene matches: 9. This CDR3 comprises 17 residues. Germline V lookup: CDR1 SNHLY, CDR2 FYNNEI. The CDR3 DNA reads as TGTGCCAGCAGTGTAGGTCTAGCGGGAGGCGGGACCGGGGAGCTGTTTTTT. As protein: CASSVGLAGGGTGELFF.

The chain recombines TRBV5-4 with TRBJ2-3; 9 nucleotides agree with TRBD2. The germline CDR1 and CDR2 sequences are SGHNT and YYREEE (reference sequence). The CDR3 covers 17 residues. The J segment lost 3 bases and the V segment lost 6 bases, leaving 14 bases of the junction unmatched. As DNA, the CDR3 is TGTGCCAGCACCTTTCCGGGGCGGGAGGGCCAGACAGATACGCAGTATTTT. Translated: CASTFPGREGQTDTQYF.

Of note for this clone: A read error may produce the germline difference seen at one junction end. The CDR3 loop is CARSSRDRSSGNTIYF. The CDR3 DNA follows: TGTGCCCGGAGTAGCCGAGACAGATCCTCTGGAAACACCATATATTTT. The V gene is TRBV30, the J gene TRBJ1-3; the D gene is possibly TRBD1 (5 bases). Per the germline V gene, CDR1 is GTSNPN and CDR2 is SVGIG (reference sequence). This CDR3 has 16 amino acids.

The chain employs TRBV7-3 and TRBJ1-2, with D tentatively TRBD1 (6 bases). CDR1 is SGHTA, CDR2 FQGTGA, per germline. Trimming stripped 2 bases from V and 8 bases from J, with 12 bases between. This CDR3 region has 13 residues. The CDR3 region is CASSLAGAGGYTF. Written as DNA, the CDR3 is TGTGCCAGCAGCTTAGCAGGGGCGGGCGGCTACACCTTC. Full variable domain (missing parts from reference TRBV7-3 and TRBJ1-2): GAGVSQTPSNKVTEKGKYVELRCDPISGHTALYWYRQSLGQGPEFLIYFQGTGAADDSGLPNDRFFAVRPEGSVSTLKIQRTERGDSAVYLCASSLAGAGGYTFGSGTRLTVV.

The chain is built from TRBV11-2 and TRBJ1-5; 10 bases agree with TRBD1. The germline gives CDR1 SGHAT, CDR2 FQNNGV. This CDR3 comprises 14 residues. The junction had 1 base not matched to a gene; V was cut back by 5 bases and J by 3 bases. DNA for the CDR3: TGTGCCAGCAGCCGACAGGGGGCCAATCAGCCCCAGCATTTT. Protein product: CASSRQGANQPQHF.

The rearrangement joins TRBV5-1 to TRBJ2-2; 9 bases are shared with TRBD1. CDR3 size: 16 residues. With 4 bases clipped from V and 0 bases from J, the junction kept 4 bases outside the gene matches. From germline, CDR1 is SGHRS and CDR2 YFSETQ. The CDR3 spells CASSPRTGANTGELFF. In DNA form, the CDR3 reads TGCGCCAGCAGCCCAAGGACAGGGGCGAACACCGGGGAGCTGTTTTTT.

This clone was seen once. V usage is TRBV10-3 and J usage is TRBJ1-2, with a tentative D call TRBD1 (5 bases). CDR1 is ENHRY, CDR2 SYGVKD, per germline. Trimming removed 4 bases from V and 0 bases from J, with 18 bases in between. This CDR3 region has 17 residues. The CDR3 DNA is TGTGCCATCAGTGGAAGGCAGGGTAGGCCCTCTAACTATGGCTACACCTTC. It is translated as CAISGRQGRPSNYGYTF.

The chain carries TRBV28 and TRBJ1-5; possibly TRBD1 for D (6 bases). Germline-derived CDR1 and CDR2 are MDHEN and SYDVKM. This CDR3 has 16 residues. V was pared by 1 base and J by 3 bases, with 13 bases between. The CDR3 sequence is CASSLLGRGDNQPQHF. CDR3 sequence (DNA): TGTGCCAGCAGTTTATTAGGCAGGGGAGACAATCAGCCCCAGCATTTT.

This clone has only a few counts. The chain recombines TRBV28 with TRBJ1-4; no reliable D call. The CDR3 has 14 amino acids. V was trimmed by 4 bases and J by 4 bases, leaving 10 bases between them. Per the germline V gene, CDR1 is MDHEN and CDR2 is SYDVKM. The CDR3 nucleotides read TGTGCCAGCAGTTGGCAAGTATTTAATGAAAAACTGTTTTTT. Protein sequence: CASSWQVFNEKLFF.

This clone appeared a single time. This chain joins TRBV11-2 and TRBJ1-6; D is unclear. Trimming took off 0 bases at V and 9 bases at J, with 6 bases between the two ends. The germline V gene has CDR1 SGHAT and CDR2 FQNNGV. This CDR3 contains 13 residues. The DNA of the CDR3 is TGTGCCAGCAGCTTAGACAGATTTTCACCCCTCCACTTT. It codes for CASSLDRFSPLHF.

The CDR3 spells CASRSLGTPGNTIYF. CDR3 DNA sequence: TGCGCCAGCAGGTCTCTCGGGACGCCCGGAAACACCATATATTTT. V is TRBV5-1 and J is TRBJ1-3, with D tentatively TRBD1 (5 bases). Germline CDR1 SGHRS, CDR2 YFSETQ. Trimming took 5 bases from V and 4 from J, leaving 16 bases between them. CDR3 size: 15 residues. Complete variable domain (other parts from reference TRBV5-1 and TRBJ1-3): KAGVTQTPRYLIKTRGQQVTLSCSPISGHRSVSWYQQTPGQGLQFLFEYFSETQRNKGNFPGRFSGRQFSNSRSEMNVSTLELGDSALYLCASRSLGTPGNTIYFGEGSWLTVV.

The V and J genes are TRBV4-1 and TRBJ1-5; the D is unclear. Trimming took 4 bases from V and 3 from J, leaving 10 bases between them. The germline V gene encodes CDR1 MGHRA and CDR2 YSYEKL. This CDR3 is built from 14 residues. In DNA, the CDR3 is TGCGCCAGCAGCCCCTGGGGTCTCAATCAGCCCCAGCATTTT. This codes for CASSPWGLNQPQHF.

This chain links TRBV5-4 with TRBJ1-3, with TRBD1 matching 8 bases. Germline V CDR1 and CDR2: SGHNT, YYREEE (reference sequence). There are 14 residues in the CDR3. V dropped 1 base and J dropped 3; count of bases not matched to a gene: 0. CDR3 sequence (DNA): TGTGCCAGCAGCTTGACAGGGGGTGGAAACACCATATATTTT. As protein: CASSLTGGGNTIYF.

The chain uses TRBV28 and TRBJ1-1; D remains unclear. Trimming took 6 bases from V and 5 from J, leaving 10 bases between them. Germline assignment: CDR1 MDHEN and CDR2 SYDVKM. The CDR3 has 12 residues. CDR3 DNA sequence: TGTGCCAGCAGGGAATTGATGACTGAAGCTTTCTTT. Protein sequence: CASRELMTEAFF.

This clone was counted once. This rearrangement joins TRBV15 to TRBJ2-1; D may be TRBD2 (5 bases). This CDR3 region has 16 residues. Germline V gives CDR1 LNHNV, CDR2 YYDKDF (reference sequence). Trimming left V 0 bases short and J 4 bases short, with 13 bases between. The chain's CDR3 is CATSRDLLAVYNEQFF. In DNA, the CDR3 is TGTGCCACCAGCAGAGATCTCCTAGCTGTTTACAATGAGCAGTTCTTC.

V usage is TRBV10-1 and J usage is TRBJ2-3, with D unresolved. This CDR3 is built from 15 residues. With 5 bases removed from V and 4 bases from J, the gap between germline ends came to 16 bases. Germline assignment: CDR1 WNHNN and CDR2 SYGVQD (reference sequence). The CDR3 DNA sequence: TGCGCCAGCAGTCGACAAGGAATGGTTTCAGATACGCAGTATTTT. Translation gives CASSRQGMVSDTQYF.

The genes are TRBV2 and TRBJ1-2; D gene ambiguous. V lost 6 bases and J 4 bases, leaving 15 bases between the germline ends. The CDR3 extends over 14 amino acids. Germline CDR1 is SNHLY and CDR2 is FYNNEI. The CDR3 DNA follows: TGTGCCAGCAGATTGCTAATCGGCCCCTATGGCTACACCTTC. Translated, it gives CASRLLIGPYGYTF.

The chain carries TRBV25-1 and TRBJ1-4; possible D gene TRBD1, 6 bases. The ends were cut back, 1 base at V and 8 bases at J, with 17 bases in the middle. Germline CDR1 and CDR2: MGHDK and SYGVNS. The CDR3 contains 16 residues. The DNA for the CDR3 is TGTGCCAGCAGTGAATCTCAGGGGCGAGTACGCGAAAAACTGTTTTTT. The encoded protein is CASSESQGRVREKLFF.

V and J are TRBV13 and TRBJ2-2, with 7 bases that match TRBD1. After removal of 0 bases from V and 4 bases from J, the junction contained 5 bases not matched to a gene. Germline values: CDR1 PRHDT, CDR2 FYEKMQ (reference sequence). The CDR3 is 16 amino acids. CDR3 sequence reads: CASSLGDRAGTGELFF. CDR3 DNA: TGTGCCAGCAGCTTAGGAGACAGGGCGGGCACCGGGGAGCTGTTTTTT.

This chain connects TRBV10-3 to TRBJ2-2; D gene ambiguous. Germline V gene sequence: CDR1 ENHRY, CDR2 SYGVKD. CDR3 length: 17 amino acids. Trimming removed 4 bases from V and 0 bases from J, with 15 bases in between. The CDR3 nucleotides read TGTGCCATCAGTGGTAGAGGCCCAGGAGCGAACACCGGGGAGCTGTTTTTT. This sequence encodes CAISGRGPGANTGELFF.

This clone appeared once. The chain joins TRBV27 to TRBJ2-4; D is uncertain. Trimming cost V 4 bases and J 2 bases, with 9 bases left between them. The CDR3 spans 14 residues. CDR1 MNHEY and CDR2 SMNVEV come from the germline V gene (reference sequence). This chain's CDR3 is CASSYGQSKNIQYF. DNA for the CDR3: TGTGCCAGCAGTTACGGGCAGTCCAAAAACATTCAGTACTTC.

The chain couples TRBV13 to TRBJ2-7; D is unresolved. Germline assignment: CDR1 PRHDT and CDR2 FYEKMQ (reference sequence). The V and J ends lost 6 bases and 6 bases respectively, with 15 bases between them. The CDR3 is 13 amino acids. CDR3 bases: TGTGCCAGCAGATCTGAGACTTCCCTCGAGCAGTACTTC. This encodes CASRSETSLEQYF.

The V and J genes are TRBV29-1 and TRBJ2-7; TRBD1 matches at 7 bases. Unmatched junction bases numbered 4, after V lost 5 bases and J lost 6 bases. Germline V gene sequence: CDR1 SQVTM, CDR2 ANQGSEA. The CDR3 has 11 amino acids. CDR3 bases: TGCAGCGTTAAAACAGGGGTCGAGCAGTACTTC. As protein: CSVKTGVEQYF.

The J gene is TRBJ1-1, the V gene TRBV25-1; D gene unclear. This CDR3 spans 15 amino acids. CDR1 is MGHDK and CDR2 is SYGVNS in the germline V gene. V lost 6 bases to trimming and J lost 1 base, with 15 bases between them. The DNA for the CDR3 is TGTGCCAGCAGGGGTTTAGTTTGGGGGAACACTGAAGCTTTCTTT. Protein sequence: CASRGLVWGNTEAFF.

This clone has just a few counts. V gene TRBV19 combines with J gene TRBJ2-6; D is uncertain. This CDR3 spans 18 amino acids. In germline, CDR1 is LNHDA, CDR2 SQIVND (reference sequence). V shed 5 bases and J shed 1 base, with 18 bases lying between them. This CDR3 reads CASSSGPWAVSGANVLTF. DNA for the CDR3: TGTGCCAGTAGTTCCGGGCCTTGGGCCGTTTCTGGGGCCAACGTCCTGACTTTC. Combining the CDR3 with reference TRBV19 and TRBJ2-6 gives the whole variable domain DGGITQSPKYLFRKEGQNVTLSCEQNLNHDAMYWYRQDPGQGLRLIYYSQIVNDFQKGDIAEGYSVSREKKESFPLTVTSAQKNPTAFYLCASSSGPWAVSGANVLTFGAGSRLTVL.

The V call is TRBV6-1, the J call TRBJ1-1, with D tentatively TRBD1 (5 bases). Germline V gene sequence: CDR1 MNHNS, CDR2 SASEGT. V was clipped by 5 bases and J by 7 bases, with 14 bases between them. CDR3 length: 13 residues. CDR3 bases: TGTGCCAGCAGTTCGGCCGGGGCCGGTGAAGCTTTCTTT. Amino acid sequence: CASSSAGAGEAFF.

The rearrangement links TRBV7-2 to TRBJ2-7; D remains ambiguous. This CDR3 has 15 residues. V gave up 4 bases and J gave up 6 bases, with 19 bases separating them. CDR1 is SGHTA and CDR2 is FQGNSA in the germline V gene. CDR3 nucleotide sequence: TGTGCCAGCAGCTCCCAGGACCTCCCATTCCGCGAGCAGTACTTC. Its translation is CASSSQDLPFREQYF. The entire variable domain, with the rest obtained from reference TRBV7-2 and TRBJ2-7, is as follows: GAGVSQSPSNKVTEKGKDVELRCDPISGHTALYWYRQSLGQGLEFLIYFQGNSAPDKSGLPSDRFSAERTGGSVSTLTIQRTQQEDSAVYLCASSSQDLPFREQYFGPGTRLTVT.